This T cell receptor beta chain stems from a study of T cells in Graves' hyperthyroidism and ophthalmopathy (dated by TCRdb to between 2019 and 2020). Some background on the complete study: Peripheral blood was collected at initial diagnosis, before any treatment. TCR V-J signatures able to tell the groups apart were searched for in a discovery cohort of about a hundred patients, of whom 43 had Graves' ophthalmopathy and about 60 had stable Graves' hyperthyroidism. Whether ophthalmopathy could be predicted prospectively was tested in an independent validation cohort made up of roughly 19 hyperthyroidism patients plus 17 patients who later progressed to ophthalmopathy. For training and testing, the 100 or so patients in the discovery cohort were randomly divided in a 7:3 ratio. Thyroid tissue and blood T-cell repertoires from six Graves' hyperthyroidism patients were also compared in the study. After sampling, hyperthyroidism patients received methimazole starting at 30 mg daily, and ophthalmopathy patients received high-dose intravenous methylprednisolone. The paper describes TCR Vbeta CDR3 sequencing of about 140 peripheral blood samples, made up of around 41 ophthalmopathy patients, 70 to 75 hyperthyroidism patients and some 17 progressor patients. Overall study results and their limits: In validation, the model predicted progression to ophthalmopathy with over 60% sensitivity and 72% to 85% specificity, a median of about six months before onset. Sample size was not statistically predetermined, and blinding of investigators to group allocation was not performed. A model built on a 13 V-J signature distinguished ophthalmopathy from stable hyperthyroidism, reaching around 90% sensitivity and approximately 83% specificity in cross-validation and 80%/75% in testing. Most expanded thyroid clonotypes (frequency above 0.001) were also detected in blood, a finding suggesting that blood repertoires may reflect thyroid immune responses.

The CDR3 holds 13 amino acids from the cysteine to the phenylalanine. The DNA shown is the 39-base CDR3, in frame from base 1. CDR1 and CDR2 were assigned from the germline V gene as MDHEN and SYDVKM. After removal of 6 bases from V and 7 bases from J, the junction retains 5 bases not matched to a gene. In the ophthalmopathy patients, disease was moderately to severely active, with a Clinical Activity Score of 3 or more, a NOSPECS grade of 4 or more, and a duration of less than 3 months. The study excluded patients with uncontrolled infections, other autoimmune diseases, pregnancy or lactation. Diagnoses were based on clinical symptoms, serum thyroxine and TRAb, thyroid ultrasound and orbital computed tomography. PBMCs were separated from under 12 ml of fresh peripheral blood using Ficoll-Paque density gradient centrifugation. Trizol reagent was used to extract total RNA, and RNA quality was then checked on an Agilent 2100 Bioanalyzer.

TCR beta CDR3 regions were amplified from RNA transcripts. The first round of RT-PCR for the TCR CDR3 was performed with the HTBI primer set and the Qiagen OneStep RT-PCR kit. Libraries were constructed in a second round of multiplex PCR, after which size selection and purification were carried out. The libraries were sequenced on an Illumina HiSeq2000 using paired-end 100 bp reads. The paper's processing steps were these. Raw data were processed with SOAPnuke, discarding reads with adapters, uncalled bases, mean Phred below 15, or no exact constant-primer or identifier match. High-quality paired reads were merged with COPE v1.2.5, and unique nucleotide sequences were defined as clonotypes. MiTCR v1.1 was used to align the clonotypes against IMGT TRBV, TRBD and TRBJ reference segments. Analysis was restricted to V-J combinations with a frequency above 0.0001, which covered over 98% of repertoires. The TCS score was defined as F50 (clonal expansion) divided by E x V (chaos), with BLOSUM62-based TCRdist calculated between CDR3 peptides within each V-J. Welch's t-statistics and random forest reduced fewer than 550 V-J features to 10 to 15, which were used in a naive Bayes classifier (R e1071). TCRdb took the public reads, trimmed them with fastp at Q25, ran MiXCR for clone calling and kept in-frame beta chains. Records with the same CDR3 protein are collapsed into one entry carrying the most frequent genes and DNA. These V and J calls derive from TCRdb rather than the authors' analysis. In this sample the table shows about 500,000 distinct CDR3 sequences, 17% of which occur a single time. The ten largest clones capture approximately 15% of the sample.

This clonotype showed up many times. The antigen this receptor binds is unknown. No per-base quality is available; no much larger clone lies one base away. The V gene is TRBV28 and the J gene is TRBJ1-5, with 8 bases matching TRBD1. Sequencing was done on a sample of blood. The sequence derives from a woman between 18 and 29 years old with Graves' ophthalmopathy. Read as DNA, the sequence is TGTGCCAGCAGGGACAGGGCTGAGCAGCCCCAGCATTTT. The resulting protein is CASRDRAEQPQHF.